This is a list of T cell receptor beta chains from one sample in a study of spatial heterogeneity in lung cancer. TCRdb passed the 5' RACE reads through MiXCR, listing each CDR3 protein once. The top ten hold approximately 2.6% of the sample, which has 45,000 to 65,000 distinct CDR3 sequences, approximately 7% seen once. The sequencing here drew on PBMCs, taken at surgery. The receptors come from a female donor with early-stage non-small cell lung cancer. The CDR3 runs from the conserved cysteine through the conserved F or W. The order of the fields is D gene, V gene, J gene, clone size, CDR3 protein, CDR3 DNA. D genes are given only for firm matches. Clone sizes are given selectively: once, few, many, or a class where the clone is expanded.

>.|TRBV19|TRBJ1-4|.
CASSIVQEDEKLFF
TGTGCCAGTAGTATAGTTCAGGAGGACGAAAAACTGTTTTTT
>.|TRBV9|TRBJ1-2|many
CASSVGSLNLNYGYTF
TGTGCCAGCAGCGTAGGCAGCCTAAATCTTAACTATGGCTACACCTTC
>TRBD2|TRBV20-1|TRBJ2-3|many
CSARAERGRRTDTQYF
TGCAGTGCTAGAGCTGAGCGGGGGCGACGCACAGATACGCAGTATTTT
>TRBD2|TRBV12-3/TRBV12-4|TRBJ2-7|many
CASSLSGGGADEQYF
TGTGCCAGCAGTTTAAGTGGCGGGGGGGCGGATGAGCAGTACTTC
>TRBD2|TRBV5-5|TRBJ2-7|few
CASSYLAGSDYEQYF
TGTGCCAGCAGCTACCTAGCGGGGTCGGACTACGAGCAGTACTTC
>.|TRBV6-5|TRBJ2-3|many
CASSYGTTTDTQYF
TGTGCCAGCAGTTACGGGACGACCACAGATACGCAGTATTTT
>.|TRBV9|TRBJ2-3|many
CASSGNLDTQYF
TGTGCCAGCAGCGGAAACTTGGATACGCAGTATTTT
>.|TRBV24-1|TRBJ2-2|many
CATSDLFTGELFF
TGTGCCACCAGTGATTTGTTTACCGGGGAGCTGTTTTTT
>.|TRBV4-2|TRBJ1-2|many
CASSQGLVTAAYGYTF
TGTGCCAGCAGCCAAGGGTTGGTGACCGCCGCCTATGGCTACACCTTC
>.|TRBV5-1|TRBJ2-5|many
CASSLVGRGETQYF
TGCGCCAGCAGCTTAGTCGGGAGAGGAGAGACCCAGTACTTC
>.|TRBV6-5|TRBJ1-6|many
CASSLKQGISPLHF
TGTGCCAGCAGTTTAAAACAGGGAATCTCACCCCTCCACTTT
>.|TRBV2|TRBJ2-1|few
CASKYYNEQFF
TGTGCCAGCAAATACTACAATGAGCAGTTCTTC
>.|TRBV9|TRBJ2-5|many
CASSLEWGTYETQYF
TGTGCCAGCAGCCTAGAATGGGGGACTTATGAGACCCAGTACTTC
>.|TRBV7-7|TRBJ2-6|.
CAVPSGGANVLTF
TGTGCTGTACCCAGCGGCGGGGCCAACGTCCTGACTTTC
>TRBD2|TRBV7-3|TRBJ2-3|few
CASSPSGGGSTDTQYF
TGTGCCAGCAGCCCCAGCGGCGGGGGAAGCACAGATACGCAGTATTTT
>.|TRBV10-3|TRBJ2-1|many
CAIQAGFYNEQFF
TGTGCCATCCAAGCGGGTTTTTACAATGAGCAGTTCTTC